This is a list of T cell receptor beta chains from one sample in a study of shared clonotypes between healthy human individuals. Assay: immunoSEQ multiplex PCR; the TCRdb copy retains only in-frame clones and omits some. The sample records about 1.1 million clones, around 82% being singletons. Sample: memory CD4+ T cells from PBMCs. All receptors derive from a man younger than 30 in good health. Some clones in this sample may be carry-over from other donors' samples. Both conserved end residues are part of each CDR3. Each record gives: D gene, V gene, J gene, clone size, CDR3 DNA, CDR3 protein. D genes are given only for firm matches. The size entry is marked missing in some rows and otherwise reads once, few, many or a size class.

>TRBD2|TRBV4-1|TRBJ2-1|-
TGCGCCAGCAGCCGCGAGGCAGGCGGGAGTCCCACCTACAATGAGCAGTTCTTC
CASSREAGGSPTYNEQFF
>-|TRBV30|TRBJ1-3|few
TGTGCCTGGAGTACGAACAATCGTAACACCATATATTTT
CAWSTNNRNTIYF
>-|TRBV5-6|TRBJ2-3|-
TGTGCCAGCAGCTTGGGAAGAGCAGATACGCAGTATTTT
CASSLGRADTQYF
>-|TRBV5-1|TRBJ2-5|-
TGCGCCAGCAGCCGAGGGGGATCCTTACAAGAGACCCAGTACTTC
CASSRGGSLQETQYF
>TRBD2|TRBV14|TRBJ2-5|-
TGTGCCAGCAGCCAGGTGAAGGAGCGGGAGGGTTCGAAGACCCAGTACTTC
CASSQVKEREGSKTQYF
>TRBD2|TRBV5-1|TRBJ2-7|-
TGCGCCAGCAGCACGGGACTAGCGGGAGGGTACGAGCAGTACTTC
CASSTGLAGGYEQYF
>-|TRBV21-1|TRBJ1-1|-
TGTGCCAGCAGCAAAGGGCCGCAGGGCTTCTTT
CASSKGPQGFF
>-|TRBV5-1|TRBJ2-7|-
TGCGCCAGCAGCTTGGCCGACATCGGGGACGAGCAGTACTTC
CASSLADIGDEQYF
>-|TRBV4-1|TRBJ1-3|-
TGCGCCAGCAGCCAAGATAATAGAAACACCATATATTTT
CASSQDNRNTIYF
>-|TRBV11-2|TRBJ1-4|once
TGTGCCAGCAGCTTAGATTATGCTCGAGGGAATGAAAAACTGTTTTTT
CASSLDYARGNEKLFF
>TRBD1|TRBV18|TRBJ2-7|-
TGTGCCAGCTCACGGGACAGGACCTACGAGCAGTACTTC
CASSRDRTYEQYF
>-|TRBV18|TRBJ2-3|-
TGTGCCAGCTCACGGGGAACTATACAGGGCGATACGCAGTATTTT
CASSRGTIQGDTQYF
>-|TRBV7-2|TRBJ1-5|once
TGTGCCAGCAGCCGAGACCGGTCCCAGCATTTT
CASSRDRSQHF
>-|TRBV5-1|TRBJ1-2|once
TGCGCCAGCAGCTCAAGACCGGGACACCTTAACTATGGCTACACCTTC
CASSSRPGHLNYGYTF
>-|TRBV5-1|TRBJ2-5|once
TGCGCCAGCAGCCGGACTGTCCAAGAGACCCAGTACTTC
CASSRTVQETQYF
>TRBD1|TRBV2|TRBJ2-5|-
TGTGCCAGCACGGACAGGGGAGAGACCCAGTACTTC
CASTDRGETQYF
>TRBD1|TRBV2|TRBJ2-4|once
TGTGCCAGCAGTGTAGGGGGCGACGCGGACATTCAGTACTTC
CASSVGGDADIQYF
>-|TRBV2|TRBJ2-1|-
TGTGCCAGCATCGGAGACCCTGCTGTCAATGAGCAGTTCTTC
CASIGDPAVNEQFF
>-|TRBV27|TRBJ2-7|once
TGTGCCAGCAGTCAAAGGTGGGGTTTGTACGAGCAGTACTTC
CASSQRWGLYEQYF
>TRBD2|TRBV19|TRBJ2-1|-
TGTGCCAGTAGTCTGCGGGAGGGATACAATGAGCAGTTCTTC
CASSLREGYNEQFF
>TRBD2|TRBV25-1|TRBJ2-1|once
TGTGCCAGCAGTGAATCGACTAGCGGGAGGAGCGAGCAGTTCTTC
CASSESTSGRSEQFF
>-|TRBV2|TRBJ1-1|-
TGTGCCAGCAGTTGGCAGCGAGAAGCTTTCTTT
CASSWQREAFF
>-|TRBV9|TRBJ2-5|-
TGTGCCAGCAGCGTAGTGCCACAGACTGGAGCCGGGACGCAACAAGAGACCCAGTACTTC
CASSVVPQTGAGTQQETQYF
>-|TRBV4-2|TRBJ1-2|-
TGTGCCAGCAGCCAAGATTCTTCGGGTAACTATGGCTACACCTTC
CASSQDSSGNYGYTF